This section outlines one T cell receptor (beta chain) sequence together with its context. Its antigen is not identified. This entry is derived from a study of STAT5B mutations in CD4+ large granular lymphocyte leukemia. About the research overall: The CDR3 'QG' motif was associated with a particular HLA allele among healthy donors. Study-level findings and limits: Approximately 25% of private leukemic clonotypes occurred rarely in other patients' non-leukemic repertoires. Without putative leukemic clones, patient CD4-sorted repertoires remained more clonal than healthy CD4+ repertoires.

Repertoires were generated with immunoSEQ multiplex PCR, while TCRdb's copy carries only in-frame clones and drops some. The table has some 27,000 clones, 70% to 75% seen once; the top ten hold 3% to 3.5%. Trimming removed 3 bases from V and 5 bases from J; junction bases left unmatched: 14. CDR1 is SGHRS, CDR2 YFSETQ, per germline. This CDR3 is 17 amino acids long. V usage is TRBV5-1 and J usage is TRBJ2-1; 7 bases align to TRBD2. The sample taken for sequencing was CD4+ T cells from blood buffy coats. The TCR sequence derives from a human donor in good health. As DNA, the CDR3 is TGCGCCAGCAGCTACATTTTCCGGGAGGTCAAGAACAATGAGCAGTTCTTC. Amino acid sequence: CASSYIFREVKNNEQFF.